This T cell receptor beta chain originates from a study of T cell clonotyping in hematopoietic cell transplantation (dated by TCRdb to the early 2020s). With respect to the entire study: Recipient samples taken before transplant were obtained following cytoreduction. A total of 120 to 150 blood samples were gathered in the study from approximately 32 consecutive transplant recipients along with their related donors. Recruitment of patients ran from 2015 to early 2017, and follow-up continued until September 2020 or until death. Beyond this particular receptor, the publication reports: Inverse Simpson Index values from donors and from recipients before transplant predicted broader TCR repertoire diversity after transplant. The sample size was limited, and because cells were not sorted, the contributions of CD4 and CD8 repertoires could not be separated. A decrease in recipient TCR diversity was observed after transplant, and a progressive increase in pathologically expanded clonotypes was seen from day 30 to day 180. Overlap with donor repertoires was found for only a small fraction of recipient repertoires, with over 95% found to appear de novo at the given depth.

Trimmed from V: 10 bases; trimmed from J: 3 bases; junction bases lacking a gene match: 7. The germline V gene gives CDR1 as MNHEY and CDR2 as SVGAGI. Spanning cysteine to phenylalanine, the CDR3 consists of 14 amino acids. This entry keeps only the CDR3 DNA: 42 bases, framed from base 1. The immunoSEQ assay, a bias-controlled multiplex PCR using V- and J-specific primers, was used to amplify TCR beta CDR3 regions from genomic DNA. A second PCR step added a proprietary barcode and Illumina adapter sequences to the CDR3 amplicons. CDR3 libraries were sequenced on an Illumina MiSeq instrument. Under the source paper's analysis protocol: Export and quality control were handled in immunoSEQ Analyzer 3.0, while downstream analyses relied on R Bioconductor and Immunarch. Repertoire metrics were calculated using only productive rearrangements within the normalized downsampled data set. Pathologically expanded clonotypes were defined as those larger than 5 templates in the normalized cohort. The Inverse Simpson Index was used to measure repertoire diversity. CMV-specificity analyses were carried out on the non-normalized data set to capture all clonotypes. TCRdb carries this immuneACCESS record with in-frame sequences only. Its versions omit some clonotypes, under half of them owing to an unresolved V gene in the studies checked, with the rest unexplained. D and trimming were read from the DNA, whereas the V and J calls and clone size are those reported in that table. This sample lists under 25,000 clones; around three quarters were detected once. The ten largest clones capture around 17% of the sample.

As regards this clone: Its antigen remains unidentified. No per-base quality is available; no much larger clone lies one base away.

Sample time point, as interpreted from the label and publication: recipient sample about 28 days before transplant, after cytoreduction. Recipient blood was collected about 28 days before transplant and at days 30, 100 and 180 after transplant. Nuclei Lysis Solution was used to extract genomic DNA from fresh or cryopreserved unfractionated peripheral blood mononuclear cells. This chain joins TRBV6-5 to TRBJ2-2; 8 central bases correspond to TRBD1. This specimen consisted of peripheral blood mononuclear cells, obtained before stem cell transplant. The sequence came from a man in his sixties with acute myeloid leukemia. Some clones in this sample may be carry-over from other donors' samples. The CDR3 sequence is CATLGTGDTGELFF. In nucleotide form, the sequence is TGTGCCACCCTAGGGACAGGAGACACCGGGGAGCTGTTTTTT.